Below, 2 T cell receptor beta chains from the same sample are listed, as sequenced in a study of OX40 agonist ivuxolimab in advanced cancers. TCRdb's copy holds only in-frame clones and misses some; the assay was immunoSEQ multiplex PCR. Here the sample spans approximately 71,000 clones, 70% to 85% being singletons. This material consisted of CD4+ or CD8+ T cells sorted from blood, taken in a trial of the OX40 agonist ivuxolimab. The receptors were sampled from an adult with an advanced solid tumor such as melanoma, head and neck, liver or kidney cancer.

V gene TRBV7-3 combines with J gene TRBJ2-2; 9 nucleotides agree with TRBD2. The CDR3 sequence is 15 residues long. Unmatched junction bases numbered 9, after V lost 5 bases and J lost 8 bases. Germline lookup yields CDR1 SGHTA and CDR2 FQGTGA. CDR3 coding DNA: TGTGCCAGCAGCCCCCGTACGACTAGCGGTGGGGAGCTGTTTTTT. It is translated as CASSPRTTSGGELFF.

V is TRBV5-4 and J is TRBJ1-1, with D possibly matching TRBD1 (5 bases). Trimming took off 6 bases at V and 1 base at J, with 10 bases between the two ends. Germline CDR1 is SGHNT and CDR2 is YYREEE (reference sequence). The CDR3 is 13 residues long. CDR3 DNA sequence: TGTGCCAGCAATATGCAGGGGAACACTGAAGCTTTCTTT. Translated, it gives CASNMQGNTEAFF. The full variable domain, rest sourced from reference TRBV5-4 and TRBJ1-1, is ETGVTQSPTHLIKTRGQQVTLRCSSQSGHNTVSWYQQALGQGPQFIFQYYREEENGRGNFPPRFSGLQFPNYSSELNVNALELDDSALYLCASNMQGNTEAFFGQGTRLTVV.